This T cell receptor (beta chain) was found in a study of cytomegalovirus exposure and HLA in healthy donors. Study-level results: In a later analysis, TCR beta V- and J-gene trimming was associated with a missense DCLRE1C variant. CMV serostatus was the sole immune exposure data available. A few CMV-associated chains were confirmed in vitro to be specific for CMV antigens. Reported performance of the classifier showed diagnosis of cytomegalovirus status with high specificity and sensitivity.

As to this clone: Its antigen is unidentified.

Primers included in the PCR were 60 Vbeta and 13 Jbeta primers. Profiling relied on immunoSEQ multiplex PCR, and the TCRdb table lists in-frame clones only, not all of them. Of approximately 120,000 clones detected, about 84% appear once; the ten largest clones hold 3.6%. The clonotype originates from a man in his forties or fifties in good health and CMV-seronegative. Sequencing used PBMCs.

The CDR3 nucleotides read TGTGCCAGCTCACCACTGGGACAGGACCTTCGAGGGACCCAGTACTTC. It encodes CASSPLGQDLRGTQYF. The chain employs TRBV18 and TRBJ2-5, with TRBD1 identical over 8 bases. The CDR3 runs 16 residues. V lost 1 base, J lost 7 bases, and 11 bases stayed unmatched. Germline V gives CDR1 KGHSH, CDR2 LQKENI.